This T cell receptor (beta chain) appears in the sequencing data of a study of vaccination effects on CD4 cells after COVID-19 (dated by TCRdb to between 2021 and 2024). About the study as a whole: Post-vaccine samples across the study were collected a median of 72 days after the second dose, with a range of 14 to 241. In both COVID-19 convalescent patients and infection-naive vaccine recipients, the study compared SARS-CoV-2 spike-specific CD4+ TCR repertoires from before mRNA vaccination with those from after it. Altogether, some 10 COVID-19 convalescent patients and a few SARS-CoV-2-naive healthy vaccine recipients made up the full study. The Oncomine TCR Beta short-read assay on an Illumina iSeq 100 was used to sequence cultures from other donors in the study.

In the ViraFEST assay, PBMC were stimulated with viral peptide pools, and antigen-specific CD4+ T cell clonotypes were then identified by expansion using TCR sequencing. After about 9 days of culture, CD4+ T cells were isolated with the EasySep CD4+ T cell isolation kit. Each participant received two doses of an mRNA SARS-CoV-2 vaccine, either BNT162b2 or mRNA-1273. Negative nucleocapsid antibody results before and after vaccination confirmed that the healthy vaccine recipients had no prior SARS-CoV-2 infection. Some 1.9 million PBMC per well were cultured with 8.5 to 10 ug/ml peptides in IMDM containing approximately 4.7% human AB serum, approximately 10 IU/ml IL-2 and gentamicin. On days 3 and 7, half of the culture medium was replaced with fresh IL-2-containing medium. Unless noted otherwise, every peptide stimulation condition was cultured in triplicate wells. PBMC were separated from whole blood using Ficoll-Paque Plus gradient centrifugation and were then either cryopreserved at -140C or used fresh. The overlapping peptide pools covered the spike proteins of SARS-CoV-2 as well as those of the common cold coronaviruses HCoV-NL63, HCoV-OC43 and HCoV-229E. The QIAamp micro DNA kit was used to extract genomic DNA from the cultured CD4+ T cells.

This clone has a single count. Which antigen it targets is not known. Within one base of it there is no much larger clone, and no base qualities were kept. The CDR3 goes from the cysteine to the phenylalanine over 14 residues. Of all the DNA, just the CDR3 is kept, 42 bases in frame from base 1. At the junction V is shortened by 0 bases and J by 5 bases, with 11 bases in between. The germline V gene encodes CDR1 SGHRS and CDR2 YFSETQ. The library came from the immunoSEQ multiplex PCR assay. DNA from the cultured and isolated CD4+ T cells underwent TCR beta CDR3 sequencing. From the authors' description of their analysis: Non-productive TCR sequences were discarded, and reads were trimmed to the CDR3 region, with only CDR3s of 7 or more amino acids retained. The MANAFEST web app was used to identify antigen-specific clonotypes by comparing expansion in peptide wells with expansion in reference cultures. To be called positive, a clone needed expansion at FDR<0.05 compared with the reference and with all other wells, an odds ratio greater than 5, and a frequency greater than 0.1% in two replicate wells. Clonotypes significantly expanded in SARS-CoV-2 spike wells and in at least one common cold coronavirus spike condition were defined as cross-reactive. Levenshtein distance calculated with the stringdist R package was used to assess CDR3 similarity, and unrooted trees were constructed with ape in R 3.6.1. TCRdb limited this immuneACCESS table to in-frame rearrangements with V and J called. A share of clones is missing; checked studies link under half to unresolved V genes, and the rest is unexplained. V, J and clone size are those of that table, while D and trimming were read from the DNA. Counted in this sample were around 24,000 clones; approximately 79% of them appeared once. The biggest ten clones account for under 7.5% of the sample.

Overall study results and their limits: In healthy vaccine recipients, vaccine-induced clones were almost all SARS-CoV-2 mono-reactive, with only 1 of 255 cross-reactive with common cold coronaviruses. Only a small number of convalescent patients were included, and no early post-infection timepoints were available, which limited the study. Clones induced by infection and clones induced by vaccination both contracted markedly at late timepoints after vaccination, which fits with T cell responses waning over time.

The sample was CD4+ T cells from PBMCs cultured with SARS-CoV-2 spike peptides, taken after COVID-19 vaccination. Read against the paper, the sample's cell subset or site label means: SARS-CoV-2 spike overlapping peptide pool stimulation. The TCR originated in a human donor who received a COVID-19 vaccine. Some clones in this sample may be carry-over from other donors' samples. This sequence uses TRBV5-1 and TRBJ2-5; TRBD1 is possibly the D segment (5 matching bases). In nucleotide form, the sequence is TGCGCCAGCAGCTTGGGGGCAGGGCGGGAGACCCAGTACTTC. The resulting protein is CASSLGAGRETQYF.